The entry below gives a single T cell receptor (beta chain) sequence along with its context. Its target is unknown. The repertoire was sequenced with immunoSEQ multiplex PCR; TCRdb's copy has only in-frame clones and lacks some. The sample lists roughly 2.5 million clones, around nine tenths occurring once. The germline V and J ends were trimmed by 2 bases and 7 bases, with 11 bases remaining between them. Germline V CDR1 and CDR2: WNHNN, SYGVQD (reference sequence). CDR3 size: 13 residues. The sample belongs to a study of shared clonotypes between healthy human individuals. Findings of the study overall: When compared with the clonotypes that were shared by all four sorted-subset donors, the non-shared clonotypes turned out to have lower generation probabilities.

The chain carries TRBV10-1 and TRBJ1-2, with D perhaps TRBD1 (5 bases). Sample: naive CD4+ T cells sorted from blood. Documented subset: CD45RA+ positively selected. This TCR was sampled from a man aged 18 to 30 in good health. The CDR3 protein is CASSEAAGSGYTF. CDR3 DNA sequence: TGCGCCAGCAGTGAGGCGGCAGGGTCTGGCTACACCTTC.